The text below deals with one TCR beta chain. As yet, its antigen is unknown. These data come from a study of a mutant IDH1 vaccine in newly diagnosed glioma. Study background: Vaccinations were initiated 4-6 weeks following radiotherapy alone, or were given together with temozolomide cycles.

V dropped 4 bases and J dropped 0 bases, with 19 bases sitting between them. CDR3 length equals 18 residues. Germline-derived CDR1 and CDR2 are MNHNS and SASEGT. Regarding time point: week 35, safety follow-up. One vaccine dose held 300 ug of mutant IDH1 20-mer peptide and came with topical imiquimod. Sequencing used immunoSEQ multiplex PCR; TCRdb keeps in-frame clones, though not all of them. The table has tens of thousands of clones, 76% seen once; the top ten hold 9.5% to 15%. The TCR was taken from a man aged 40-49 years with glioma. Sequencing was performed on PBMCs, taken from a glioma patient whose treatment included an IDH1 peptide vaccine. The rearrangement uses TRBV6-1 and TRBJ1-3; a weak D match, TRBD1 (5 bases). CDR3 residues: CASSGSGTAMSSGNTIYF. For the CDR3, the DNA is TGTGCCAGCAGTGGGTCGGGGACCGCCATGAGCTCTGGAAACACCATATATTTT.